These 2 T cell receptor beta chains originate from one sample sequenced in a study of blood T cell repertoires in COVID-19. Sequenced by immunoSEQ multiplex PCR; TCRdb stores in-frame clones only, minus some. The sample holds 350,000 to 400,000 clones, over 75% seen once. The specimen sequenced was PBMCs or T cells enriched from blood (not recorded which). These receptors all stem from a woman aged 25-40 years with acute COVID-19.

The chain joins TRBV4-1 to TRBJ1-5, with 10 bases fitting TRBD1. The CDR3 spans 18 residues. V was pared by 0 bases and J by 2 bases, with 7 bases of the junction left unmatched. CDR1 is MGHRA, CDR2 YSYEKL, per germline. As DNA, the CDR3 is TGCGCCAGCAGCCAAGAGCTTACCGGGACAGGGGGCAATCAGCCCCAGCATTTT. It yields the protein CASSQELTGTGGNQPQHF.

The chain recombines TRBV10-3 with TRBJ1-1, with D possibly being TRBD1 (6 bases). With 7 bases removed from V and 0 bases from J, the gap between germline ends came to 12 bases. The CDR3 has 14 residues. CDR1 is ENHRY, CDR2 SYGVKD, per germline. CDR3 loop: CAIKKDRLNTEAFF. CDR3 sequence (DNA): TGTGCCATCAAGAAGGACAGACTGAACACTGAAGCTTTCTTT.